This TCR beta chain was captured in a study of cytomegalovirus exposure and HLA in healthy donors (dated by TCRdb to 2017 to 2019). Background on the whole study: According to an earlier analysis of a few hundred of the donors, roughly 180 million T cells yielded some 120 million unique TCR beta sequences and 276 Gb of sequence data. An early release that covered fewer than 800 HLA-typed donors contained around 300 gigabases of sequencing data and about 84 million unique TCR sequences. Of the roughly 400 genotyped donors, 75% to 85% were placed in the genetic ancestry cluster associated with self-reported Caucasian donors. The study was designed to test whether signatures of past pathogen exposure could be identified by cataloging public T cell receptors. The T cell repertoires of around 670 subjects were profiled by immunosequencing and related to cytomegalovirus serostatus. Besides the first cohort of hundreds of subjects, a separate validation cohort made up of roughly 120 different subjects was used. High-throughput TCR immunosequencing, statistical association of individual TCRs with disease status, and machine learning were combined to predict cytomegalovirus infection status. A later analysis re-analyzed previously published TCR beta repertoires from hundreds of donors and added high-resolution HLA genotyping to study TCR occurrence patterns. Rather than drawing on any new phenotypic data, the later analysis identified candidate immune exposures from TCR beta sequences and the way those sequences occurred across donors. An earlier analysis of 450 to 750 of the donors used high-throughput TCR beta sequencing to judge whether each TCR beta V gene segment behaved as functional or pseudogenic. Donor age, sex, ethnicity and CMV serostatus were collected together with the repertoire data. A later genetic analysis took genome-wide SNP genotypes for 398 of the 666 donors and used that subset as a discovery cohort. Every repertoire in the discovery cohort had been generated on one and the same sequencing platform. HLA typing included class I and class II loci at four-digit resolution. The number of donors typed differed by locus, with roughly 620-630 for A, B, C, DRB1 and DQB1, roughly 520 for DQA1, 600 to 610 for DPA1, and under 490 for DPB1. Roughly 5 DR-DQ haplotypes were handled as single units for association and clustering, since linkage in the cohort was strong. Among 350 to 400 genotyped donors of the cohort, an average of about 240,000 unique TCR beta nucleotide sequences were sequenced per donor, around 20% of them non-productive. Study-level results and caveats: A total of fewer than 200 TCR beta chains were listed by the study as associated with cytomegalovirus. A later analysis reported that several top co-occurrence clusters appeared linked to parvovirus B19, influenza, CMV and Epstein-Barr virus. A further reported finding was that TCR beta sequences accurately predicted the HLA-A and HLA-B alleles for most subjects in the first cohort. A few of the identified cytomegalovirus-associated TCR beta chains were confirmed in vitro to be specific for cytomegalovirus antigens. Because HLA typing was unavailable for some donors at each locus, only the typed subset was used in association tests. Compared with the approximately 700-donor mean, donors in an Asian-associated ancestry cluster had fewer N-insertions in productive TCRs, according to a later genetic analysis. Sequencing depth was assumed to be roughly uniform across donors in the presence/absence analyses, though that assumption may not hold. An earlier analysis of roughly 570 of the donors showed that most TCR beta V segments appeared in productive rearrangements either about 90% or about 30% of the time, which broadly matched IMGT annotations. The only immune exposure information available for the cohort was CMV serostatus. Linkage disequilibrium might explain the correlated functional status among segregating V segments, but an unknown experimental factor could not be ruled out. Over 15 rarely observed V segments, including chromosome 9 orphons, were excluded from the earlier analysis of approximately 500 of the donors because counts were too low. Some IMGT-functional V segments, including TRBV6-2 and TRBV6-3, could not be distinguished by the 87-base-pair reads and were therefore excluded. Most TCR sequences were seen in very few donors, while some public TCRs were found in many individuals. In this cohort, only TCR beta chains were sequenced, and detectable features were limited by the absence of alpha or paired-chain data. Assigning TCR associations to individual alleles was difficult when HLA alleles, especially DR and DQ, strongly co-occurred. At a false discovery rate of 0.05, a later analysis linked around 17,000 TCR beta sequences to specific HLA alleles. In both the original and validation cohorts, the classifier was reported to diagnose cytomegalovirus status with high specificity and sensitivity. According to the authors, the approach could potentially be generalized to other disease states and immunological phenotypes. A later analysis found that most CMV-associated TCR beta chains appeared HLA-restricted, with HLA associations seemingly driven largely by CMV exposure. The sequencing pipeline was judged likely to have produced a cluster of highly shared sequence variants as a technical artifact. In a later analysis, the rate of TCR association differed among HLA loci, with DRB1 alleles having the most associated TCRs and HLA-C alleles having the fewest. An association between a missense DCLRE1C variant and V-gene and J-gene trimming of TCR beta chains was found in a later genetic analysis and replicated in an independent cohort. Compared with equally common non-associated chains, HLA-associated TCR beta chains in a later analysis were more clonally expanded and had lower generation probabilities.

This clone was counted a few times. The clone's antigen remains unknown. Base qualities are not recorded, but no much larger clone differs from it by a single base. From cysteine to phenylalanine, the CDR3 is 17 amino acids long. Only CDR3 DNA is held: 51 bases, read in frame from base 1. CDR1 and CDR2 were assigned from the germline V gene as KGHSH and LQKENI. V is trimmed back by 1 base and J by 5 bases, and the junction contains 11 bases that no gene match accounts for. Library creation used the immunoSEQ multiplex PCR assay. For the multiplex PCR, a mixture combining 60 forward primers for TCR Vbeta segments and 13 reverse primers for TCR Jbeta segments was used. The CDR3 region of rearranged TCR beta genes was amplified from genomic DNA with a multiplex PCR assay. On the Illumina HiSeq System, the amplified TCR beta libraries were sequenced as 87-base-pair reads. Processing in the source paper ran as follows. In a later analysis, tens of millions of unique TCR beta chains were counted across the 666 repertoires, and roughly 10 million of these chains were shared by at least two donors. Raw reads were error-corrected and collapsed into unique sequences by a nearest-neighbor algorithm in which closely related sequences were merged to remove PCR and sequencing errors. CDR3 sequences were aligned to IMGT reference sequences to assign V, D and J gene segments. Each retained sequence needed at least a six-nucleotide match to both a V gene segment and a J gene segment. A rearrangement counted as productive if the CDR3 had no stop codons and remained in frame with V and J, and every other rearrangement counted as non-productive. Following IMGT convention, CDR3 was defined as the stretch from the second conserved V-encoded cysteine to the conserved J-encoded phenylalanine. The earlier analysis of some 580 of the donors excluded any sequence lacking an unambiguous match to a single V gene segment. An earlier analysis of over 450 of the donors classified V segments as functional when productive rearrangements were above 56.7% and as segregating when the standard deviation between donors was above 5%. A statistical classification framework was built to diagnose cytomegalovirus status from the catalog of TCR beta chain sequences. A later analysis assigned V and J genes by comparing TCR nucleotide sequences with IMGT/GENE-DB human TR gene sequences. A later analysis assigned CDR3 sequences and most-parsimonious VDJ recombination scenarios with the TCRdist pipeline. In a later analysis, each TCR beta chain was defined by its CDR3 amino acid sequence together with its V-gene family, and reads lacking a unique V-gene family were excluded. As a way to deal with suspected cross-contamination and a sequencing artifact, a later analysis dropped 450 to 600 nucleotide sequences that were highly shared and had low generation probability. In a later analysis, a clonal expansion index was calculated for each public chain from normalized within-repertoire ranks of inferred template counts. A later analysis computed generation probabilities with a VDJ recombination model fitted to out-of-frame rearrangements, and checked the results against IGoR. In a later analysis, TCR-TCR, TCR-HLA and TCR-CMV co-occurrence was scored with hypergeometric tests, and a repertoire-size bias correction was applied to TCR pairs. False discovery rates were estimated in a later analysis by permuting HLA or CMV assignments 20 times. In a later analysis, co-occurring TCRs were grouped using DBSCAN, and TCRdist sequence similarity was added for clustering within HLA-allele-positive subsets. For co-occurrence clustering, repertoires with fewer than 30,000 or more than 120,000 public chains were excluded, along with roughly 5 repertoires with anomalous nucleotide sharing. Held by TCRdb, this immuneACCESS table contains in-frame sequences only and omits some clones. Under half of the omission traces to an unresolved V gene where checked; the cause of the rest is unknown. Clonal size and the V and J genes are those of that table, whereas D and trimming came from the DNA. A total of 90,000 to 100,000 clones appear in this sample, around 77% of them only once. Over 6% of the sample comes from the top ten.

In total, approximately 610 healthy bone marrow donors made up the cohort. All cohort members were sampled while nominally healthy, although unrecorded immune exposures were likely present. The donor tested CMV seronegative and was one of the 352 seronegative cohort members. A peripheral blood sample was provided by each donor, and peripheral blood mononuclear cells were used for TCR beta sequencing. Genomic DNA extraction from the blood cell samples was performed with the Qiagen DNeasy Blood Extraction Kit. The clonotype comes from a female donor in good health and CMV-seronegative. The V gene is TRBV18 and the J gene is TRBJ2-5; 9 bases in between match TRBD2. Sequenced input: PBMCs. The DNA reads TGTGCCAGCTCACCACTATCGCCTAGCGGGGCGATGGAGACCCAGTACTTC. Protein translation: CASSPLSPSGAMETQYF.